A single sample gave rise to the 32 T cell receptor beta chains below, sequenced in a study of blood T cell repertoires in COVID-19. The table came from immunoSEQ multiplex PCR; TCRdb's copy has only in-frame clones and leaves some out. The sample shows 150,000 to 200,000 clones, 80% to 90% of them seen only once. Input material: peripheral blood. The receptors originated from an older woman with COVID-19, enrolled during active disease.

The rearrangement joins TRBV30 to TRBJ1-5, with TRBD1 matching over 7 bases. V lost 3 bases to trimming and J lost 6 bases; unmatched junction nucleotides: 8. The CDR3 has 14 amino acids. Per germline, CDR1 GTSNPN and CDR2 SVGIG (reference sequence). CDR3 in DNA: TGTGCCTGGAGCCGACAGGGAGGCGGTCAGCCCCAGCATTTT. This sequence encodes CAWSRQGGGQPQHF.

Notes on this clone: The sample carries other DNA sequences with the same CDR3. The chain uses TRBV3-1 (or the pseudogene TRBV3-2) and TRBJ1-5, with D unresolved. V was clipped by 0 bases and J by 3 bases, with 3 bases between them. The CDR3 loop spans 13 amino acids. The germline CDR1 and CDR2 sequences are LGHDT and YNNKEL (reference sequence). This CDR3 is CASSQDLNQPQHF. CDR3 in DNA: TGTGCCAGCAGCCAAGATCTCAATCAGCCCCAGCATTTT.

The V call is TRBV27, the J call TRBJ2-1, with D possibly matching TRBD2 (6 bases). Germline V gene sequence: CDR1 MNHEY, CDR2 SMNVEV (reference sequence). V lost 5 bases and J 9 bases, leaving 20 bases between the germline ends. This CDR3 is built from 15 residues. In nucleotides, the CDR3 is TGTGCCAGCAGTCATTATGGGGGGTCTAATGGTGAGCAGTTCTTC. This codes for CASSHYGGSNGEQFF.

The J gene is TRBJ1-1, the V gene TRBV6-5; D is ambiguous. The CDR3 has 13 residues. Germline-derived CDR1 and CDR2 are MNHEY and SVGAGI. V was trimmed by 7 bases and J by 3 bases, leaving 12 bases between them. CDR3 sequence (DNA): TGTGCCAGCAAGAGGTTACGGGACACTGAAGCTTTCTTT. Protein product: CASKRLRDTEAFF.

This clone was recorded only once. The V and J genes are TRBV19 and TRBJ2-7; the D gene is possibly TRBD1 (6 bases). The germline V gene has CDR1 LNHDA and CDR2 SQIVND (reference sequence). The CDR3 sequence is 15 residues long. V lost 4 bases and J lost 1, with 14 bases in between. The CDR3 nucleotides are TGTGCCAGTAGTAGATTACAGGGTGGGTCCTACGAGCAGTACTTC. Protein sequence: CASSRLQGGSYEQYF.

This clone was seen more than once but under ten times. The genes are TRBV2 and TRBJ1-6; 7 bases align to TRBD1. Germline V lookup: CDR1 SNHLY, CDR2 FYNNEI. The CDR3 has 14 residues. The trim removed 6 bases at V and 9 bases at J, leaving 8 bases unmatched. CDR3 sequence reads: CASSVTGSASPLHF. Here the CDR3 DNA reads TGTGCCAGCAGCGTGACAGGGAGTGCTTCACCCCTCCACTTT.

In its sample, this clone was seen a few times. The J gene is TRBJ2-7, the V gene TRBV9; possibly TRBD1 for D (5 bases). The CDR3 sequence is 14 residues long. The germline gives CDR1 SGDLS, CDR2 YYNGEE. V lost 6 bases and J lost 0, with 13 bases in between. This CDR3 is CASNYRQYSYEQYF. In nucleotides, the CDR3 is TGTGCCAGCAACTACAGACAGTACTCCTACGAGCAGTACTTC.

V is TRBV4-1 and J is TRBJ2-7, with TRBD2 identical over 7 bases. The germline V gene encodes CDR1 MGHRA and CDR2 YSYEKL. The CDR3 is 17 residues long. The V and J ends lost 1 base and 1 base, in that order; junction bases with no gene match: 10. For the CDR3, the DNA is TGCGCCAGCAGCCAAGGGGCTTCTGGGGAGGGATCCTACGAGCAGTACTTC. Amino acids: CASSQGASGEGSYEQYF.

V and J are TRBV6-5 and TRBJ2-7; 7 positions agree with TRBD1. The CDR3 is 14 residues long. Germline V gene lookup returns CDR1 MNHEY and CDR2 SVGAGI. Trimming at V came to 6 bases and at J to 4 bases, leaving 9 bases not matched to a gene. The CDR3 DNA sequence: TGTGCCAGCAGGATCGACAGGGAAGCATACGAGCAGTACTTC. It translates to CASRIDREAYEQYF.

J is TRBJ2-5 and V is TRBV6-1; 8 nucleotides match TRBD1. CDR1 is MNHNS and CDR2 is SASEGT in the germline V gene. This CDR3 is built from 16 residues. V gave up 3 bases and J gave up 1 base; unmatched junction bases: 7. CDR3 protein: CASSDPGQVLQETQYF. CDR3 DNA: TGTGCCAGCAGTGACCCGGGACAGGTCCTCCAAGAGACCCAGTACTTC.

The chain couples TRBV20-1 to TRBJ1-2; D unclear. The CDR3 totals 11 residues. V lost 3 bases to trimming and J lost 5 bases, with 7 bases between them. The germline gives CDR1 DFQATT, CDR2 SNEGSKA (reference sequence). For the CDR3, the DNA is TGCAGTGCTAGCGCTCAGTATGGCTACACCTTC. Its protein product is CSASAQYGYTF.

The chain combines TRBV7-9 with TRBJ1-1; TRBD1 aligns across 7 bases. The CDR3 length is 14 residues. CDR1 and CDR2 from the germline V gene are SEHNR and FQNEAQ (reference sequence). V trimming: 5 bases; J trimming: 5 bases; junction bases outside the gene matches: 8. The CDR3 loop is CASSLRQGETEAFF. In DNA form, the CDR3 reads TGTGCCAGCAGCCTTAGACAGGGTGAAACTGAAGCTTTCTTT.

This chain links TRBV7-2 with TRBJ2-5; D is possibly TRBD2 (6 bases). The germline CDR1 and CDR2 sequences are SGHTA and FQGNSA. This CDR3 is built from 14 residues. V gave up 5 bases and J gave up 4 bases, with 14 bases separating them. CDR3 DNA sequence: TGTGCCAGCAGCCCAATGGGGCGGGGAGAGACCCAGTACTTC. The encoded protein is CASSPMGRGETQYF.

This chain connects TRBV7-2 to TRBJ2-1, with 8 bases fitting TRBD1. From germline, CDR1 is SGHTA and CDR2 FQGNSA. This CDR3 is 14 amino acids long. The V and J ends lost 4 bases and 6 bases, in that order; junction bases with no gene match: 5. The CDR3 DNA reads TGTGCCAGCAGCTGGACAGGGTATTCCAATGAGCAGTTCTTC. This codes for CASSWTGYSNEQFF. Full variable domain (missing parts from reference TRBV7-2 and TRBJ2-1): GAGVSQSPSNKVTEKGKDVELRCDPISGHTALYWYRQSLGQGLEFLIYFQGNSAPDKSGLPSDRFSAERTGGSVSTLTIQRTQQEDSAVYLCASSWTGYSNEQFFGPGTRLTVL.

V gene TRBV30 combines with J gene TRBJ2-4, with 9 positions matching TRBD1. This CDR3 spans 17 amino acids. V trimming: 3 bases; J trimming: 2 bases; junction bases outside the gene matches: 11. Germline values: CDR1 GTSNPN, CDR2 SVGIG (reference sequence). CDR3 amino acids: CAWSDDRTGESKNIQYF. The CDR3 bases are TGTGCCTGGAGCGACGATAGGACAGGGGAATCCAAAAACATTCAGTACTTC.

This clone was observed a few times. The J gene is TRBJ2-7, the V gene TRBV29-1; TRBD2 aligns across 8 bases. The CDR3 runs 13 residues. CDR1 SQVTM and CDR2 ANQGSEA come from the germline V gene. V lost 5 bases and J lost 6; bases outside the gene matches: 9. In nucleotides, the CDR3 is TGCAGCGTTACGGGACTAGTTGGCGTCGAGCAGTACTTC. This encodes CSVTGLVGVEQYF.

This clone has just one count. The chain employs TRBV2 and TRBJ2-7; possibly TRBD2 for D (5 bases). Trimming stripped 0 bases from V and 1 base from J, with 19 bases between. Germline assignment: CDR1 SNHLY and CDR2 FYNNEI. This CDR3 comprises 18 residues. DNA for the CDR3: TGTGCCAGCAGTGAAGCGCCAGGCGGGCGTACTATATCCTACGAGCAGTACTTC. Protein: CASSEAPGGRTISYEQYF.

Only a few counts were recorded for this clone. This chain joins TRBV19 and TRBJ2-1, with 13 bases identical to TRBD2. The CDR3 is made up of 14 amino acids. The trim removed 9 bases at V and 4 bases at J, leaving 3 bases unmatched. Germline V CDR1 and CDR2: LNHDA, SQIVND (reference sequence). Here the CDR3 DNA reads TGTGCCAGGTTGGGACTAGCGGGATACAATGAGCAGTTCTTC. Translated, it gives CARLGLAGYNEQFF.

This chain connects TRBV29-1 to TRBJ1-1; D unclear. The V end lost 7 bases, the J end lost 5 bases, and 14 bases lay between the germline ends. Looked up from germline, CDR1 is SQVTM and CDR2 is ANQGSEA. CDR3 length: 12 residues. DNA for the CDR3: TGCAGCGCTCAGCCGAGAGGGACTGAAGCTTTCTTT. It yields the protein CSAQPRGTEAFF.

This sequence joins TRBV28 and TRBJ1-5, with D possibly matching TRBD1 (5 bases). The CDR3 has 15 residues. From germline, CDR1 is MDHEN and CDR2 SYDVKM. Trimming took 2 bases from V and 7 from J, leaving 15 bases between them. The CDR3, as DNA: TGTGCCAGCAGTTTAGGGGTTTCAGGGTACCAGCCCCAGCATTTT. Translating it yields CASSLGVSGYQPQHF.

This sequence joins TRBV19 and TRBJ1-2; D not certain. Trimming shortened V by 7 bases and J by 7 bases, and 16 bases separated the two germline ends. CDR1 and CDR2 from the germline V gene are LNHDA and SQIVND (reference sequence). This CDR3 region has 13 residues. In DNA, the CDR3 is TGTGCCAGTAATTTGGACCGGGATCGTGGCTACACCTTC. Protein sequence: CASNLDRDRGYTF. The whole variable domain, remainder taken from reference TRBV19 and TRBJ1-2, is DGGITQSPKYLFRKEGQNVTLSCEQNLNHDAMYWYRQDPGQGLRLIYYSQIVNDFQKGDIAEGYSVSREKKESFPLTVTSAQKNPTAFYLCASNLDRDRGYTFGSGTRLTVV.

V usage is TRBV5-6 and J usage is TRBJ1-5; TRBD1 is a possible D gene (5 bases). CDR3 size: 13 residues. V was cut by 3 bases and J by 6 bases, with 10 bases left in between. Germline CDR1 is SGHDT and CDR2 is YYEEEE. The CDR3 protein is CASSSAGIQPQHF. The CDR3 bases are TGTGCCAGCAGCTCAGCAGGGATTCAGCCCCAGCATTTT.

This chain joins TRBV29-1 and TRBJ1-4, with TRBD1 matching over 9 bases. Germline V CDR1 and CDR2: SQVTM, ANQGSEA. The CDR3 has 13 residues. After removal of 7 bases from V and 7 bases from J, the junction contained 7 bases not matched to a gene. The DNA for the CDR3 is TGCAGCGGGGGACAGGGCTCGAGTGAAAAACTGTTTTTT. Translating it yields CSGGQGSSEKLFF.

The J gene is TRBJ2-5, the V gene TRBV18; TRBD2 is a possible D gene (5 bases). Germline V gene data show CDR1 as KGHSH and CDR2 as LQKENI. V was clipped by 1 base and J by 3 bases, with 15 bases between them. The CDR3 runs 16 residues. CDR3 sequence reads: CASSPQEAGVKETQYF. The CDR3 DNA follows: TGTGCCAGCTCACCACAGGAGGCAGGTGTTAAAGAGACCCAGTACTTC.

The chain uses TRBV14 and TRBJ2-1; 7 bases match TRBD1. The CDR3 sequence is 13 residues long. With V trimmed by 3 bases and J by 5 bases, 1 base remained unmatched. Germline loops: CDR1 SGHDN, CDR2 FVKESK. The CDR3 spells CASSQTGNNEQFF. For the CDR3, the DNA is TGTGCCAGCAGCCAGACAGGGAACAATGAGCAGTTCTTC.

Written as DNA, the CDR3 is TGTGCCAGCACCTTAAGCCAGGGGGACAAAAACATTCAGTACTTC. Residues: CASTLSQGDKNIQYF. The chain carries TRBV6-5 and TRBJ2-4; 7 bases align to TRBD1. V lost 7 bases to trimming and J lost 3 bases; unmatched junction nucleotides: 9. Germline V gives CDR1 MNHEY, CDR2 SVGAGI. The CDR3 loop spans 15 amino acids.

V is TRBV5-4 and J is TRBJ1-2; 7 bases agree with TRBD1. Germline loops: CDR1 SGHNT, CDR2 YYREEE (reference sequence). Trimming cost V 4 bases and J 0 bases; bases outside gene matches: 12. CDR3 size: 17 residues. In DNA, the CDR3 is TGTGCCAGCAGCGAAGGATCGGGACAGCGAGCTAACTATGGCTACACCTTC. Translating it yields CASSEGSGQRANYGYTF.

The CDR3 reads CASSRQGMGFGEQYF. The CDR3 DNA reads as TGTGCCAGCAGCAGACAGGGAATGGGTTTTGGCGAGCAGTACTTC. This chain uses TRBV28 with TRBJ2-7, with 7 bases lining up with TRBD1. The V gene end was trimmed by 6 bases and the J gene end by 6 bases; junction bases not matched to a gene: 14. The V gene's germline CDR1 is MDHEN and CDR2 SYDVKM. The CDR3 covers 15 residues. The full variable domain, with the rest looked up from reference TRBV28 and TRBJ2-7, is DVKVTQSSRYLVKRTGEKVFLECVQDMDHENMFWYRQDPGLGLRLIYFSYDVKMKEKGDIPEGYSVSREKKERFSLILESASTNQTSMYLCASSRQGMGFGEQYFGPGTRLTVT.

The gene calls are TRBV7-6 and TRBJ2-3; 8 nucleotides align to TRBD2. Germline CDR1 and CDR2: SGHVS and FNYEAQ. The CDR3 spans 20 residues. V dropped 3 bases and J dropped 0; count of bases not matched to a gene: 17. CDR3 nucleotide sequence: TGTGCCAGCAGCTTCCCTGGGTTGGGGCAGCGGGAGAGGAGCACAGATACGCAGTATTTT. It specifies CASSFPGLGQRERSTDTQYF.

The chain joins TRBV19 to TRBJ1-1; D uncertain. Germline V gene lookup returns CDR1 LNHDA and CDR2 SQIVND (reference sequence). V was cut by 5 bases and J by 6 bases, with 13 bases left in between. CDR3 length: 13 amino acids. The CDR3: CASSPSGFPEAFF. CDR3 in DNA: TGTGCCAGTAGTCCCTCAGGATTCCCTGAAGCTTTCTTT.

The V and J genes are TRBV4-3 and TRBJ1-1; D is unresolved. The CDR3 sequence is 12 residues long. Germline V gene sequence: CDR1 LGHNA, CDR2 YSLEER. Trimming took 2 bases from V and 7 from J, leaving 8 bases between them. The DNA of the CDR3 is TGCGCCAGCAGCCAAAGTGGCGGTGAAGCTTTCTTT. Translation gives CASSQSGGEAFF.

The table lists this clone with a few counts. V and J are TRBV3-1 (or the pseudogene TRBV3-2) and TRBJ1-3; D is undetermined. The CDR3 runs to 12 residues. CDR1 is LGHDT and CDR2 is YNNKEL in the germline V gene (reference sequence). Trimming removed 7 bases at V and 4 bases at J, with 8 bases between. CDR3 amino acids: CASMNSGNTIYF. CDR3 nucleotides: TGTGCCAGCATGAATAGCGGAAACACCATATATTTT.